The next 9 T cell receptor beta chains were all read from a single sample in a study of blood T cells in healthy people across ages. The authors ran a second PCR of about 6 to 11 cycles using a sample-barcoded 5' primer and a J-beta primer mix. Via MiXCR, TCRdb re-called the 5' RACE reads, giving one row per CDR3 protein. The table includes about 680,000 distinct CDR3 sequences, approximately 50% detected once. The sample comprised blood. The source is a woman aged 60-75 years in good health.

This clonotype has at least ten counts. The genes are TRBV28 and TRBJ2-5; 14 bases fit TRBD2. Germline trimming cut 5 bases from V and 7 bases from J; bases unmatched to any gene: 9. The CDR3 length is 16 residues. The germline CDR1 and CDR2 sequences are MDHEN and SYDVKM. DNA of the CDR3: TGTGCCAGCAGTCCCCCGACTAGCGGGAGGGCCGGGACCCAGTACTTC. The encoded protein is CASSPPTSGRAGTQYF.

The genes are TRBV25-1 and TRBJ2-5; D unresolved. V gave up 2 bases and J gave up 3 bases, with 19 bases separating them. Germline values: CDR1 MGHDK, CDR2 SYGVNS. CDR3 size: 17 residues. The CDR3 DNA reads TGTGCCAGCAGTGAAAAATCCGGACGCCAAGGAAAAGAGACCCAGTACTTC. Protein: CASSEKSGRQGKETQYF. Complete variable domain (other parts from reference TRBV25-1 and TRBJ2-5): EADIYQTPRYLVIGTGKKITLECSQTMGHDKMYWYQQDPGMELHLIHYSYGVNSTEKGDLSSESTVSRIRTEHFPLTLESARPSHTSQYLCASSEKSGRQGKETQYFGPGTRLLVL.

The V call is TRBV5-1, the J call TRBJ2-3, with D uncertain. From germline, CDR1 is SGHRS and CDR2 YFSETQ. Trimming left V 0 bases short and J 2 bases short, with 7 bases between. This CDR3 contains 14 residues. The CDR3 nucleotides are TGCGCCAGCAGCTTGGACTCGAACACAGATACGCAGTATTTT. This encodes CASSLDSNTDTQYF. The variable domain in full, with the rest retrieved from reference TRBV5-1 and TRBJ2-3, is KAGVTQTPRYLIKTRGQQVTLSCSPISGHRSVSWYQQTPGQGLQFLFEYFSETQRNKGNFPGRFSGRQFSNSRSEMNVSTLELGDSALYLCASSLDSNTDTQYFGPGTRLTVL.

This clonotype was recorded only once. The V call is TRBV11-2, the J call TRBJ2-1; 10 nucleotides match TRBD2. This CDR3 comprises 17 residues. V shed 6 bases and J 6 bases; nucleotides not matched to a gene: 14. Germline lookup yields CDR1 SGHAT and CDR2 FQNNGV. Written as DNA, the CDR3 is TGTGCCAGCAGTTCACTGTCTAGCGGGAGTTCGCGCAATGAGCAGTTCTTC. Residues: CASSSLSSGSSRNEQFF. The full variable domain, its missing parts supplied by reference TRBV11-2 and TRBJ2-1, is EAGVAQSPRYKIIEKRQSVAFWCNPISGHATLYWYQQILGQGPKLLIQFQNNGVVDDSQLPKDRFSAERLKGVDSTLKIQPAKLEDSAVYLCASSSLSSGSSRNEQFFGPGTRLTVL.

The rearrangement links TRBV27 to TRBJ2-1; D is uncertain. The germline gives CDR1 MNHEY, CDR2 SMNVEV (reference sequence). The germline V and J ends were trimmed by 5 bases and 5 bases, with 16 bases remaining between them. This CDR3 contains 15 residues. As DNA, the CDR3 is TGTGCCAGCAGTCCGTCATGGGCCGGCCACAATGAGCAGTTCTTC. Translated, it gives CASSPSWAGHNEQFF.

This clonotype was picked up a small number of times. CDR3 DNA sequence: TGCGCCAGCAGCTTGGGCGGGAGGGCCAACTACGAGCAGTACTTC. Its protein is CASSLGGRANYEQYF. V usage is TRBV5-1 and J usage is TRBJ2-4, with 9 bases that match TRBD2. The J call is doubtful: the DNA matches TRBJ2-7 better. Germline assignment: CDR1 SGHRS and CDR2 YFSETQ. The CDR3 runs to 15 residues.

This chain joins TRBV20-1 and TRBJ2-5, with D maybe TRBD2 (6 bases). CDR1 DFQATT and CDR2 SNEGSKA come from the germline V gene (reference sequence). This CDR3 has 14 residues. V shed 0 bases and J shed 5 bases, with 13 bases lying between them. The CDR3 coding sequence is TGCAGTGCTAGAGAGGGCGGGAAGACGGAGACCCAGTACTTC. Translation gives CSAREGGKTETQYF.

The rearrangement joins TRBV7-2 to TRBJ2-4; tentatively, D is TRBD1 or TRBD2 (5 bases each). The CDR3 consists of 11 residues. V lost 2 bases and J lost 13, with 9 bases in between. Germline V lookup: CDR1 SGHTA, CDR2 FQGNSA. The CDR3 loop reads CASSLLGGQYF. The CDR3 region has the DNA TGTGCCAGCAGCTTACTTGGGGGACAGTACTTC.

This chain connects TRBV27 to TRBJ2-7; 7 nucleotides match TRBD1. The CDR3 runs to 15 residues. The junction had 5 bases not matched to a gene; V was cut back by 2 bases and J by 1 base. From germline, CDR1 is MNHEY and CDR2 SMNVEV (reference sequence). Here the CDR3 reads CASSLSPQGSYEQYF. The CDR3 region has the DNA TGTGCCAGCAGTTTAAGCCCACAGGGGTCCTACGAGCAGTACTTC.